These 11 T cell receptor beta chains share one sample of origin, sequenced in a study of blood T cell repertoires in COVID-19 (TCRdb year 2020). Libraries were prepared through the immunoSEQ multiplex PCR assay. In TCRdb, the immuneACCESS table is reduced to in-frame sequences with V and J assigned. These tables do not hold every clone; where another copy was compared, an unresolved V gene accounts for under half, and the others remain unexplained. The sample profile shows around 200,000 clones; about 85% of them were found once. The biggest ten clones account for roughly 7.3% of the sample. Sequenced material: peripheral blood. The receptors come from a woman older than 75 in a cohort sampled during active or convalescent COVID-19.

As DNA, the CDR3 is TGTGCCACCAGCAGAGAGCGGACCGGGGGGGCGATTAGCACAGATACGCAGTATTTT. Its protein product is CATSRERTGGAISTDTQYF. The rearrangement uses TRBV15 and TRBJ2-3; 8 bases agree with TRBD2. Germline lookup yields CDR1 LNHNV and CDR2 YYDKDF (reference sequence). After removal of 0 bases from V and 0 bases from J, the junction contained 11 bases not matched to a gene. The CDR3 has 19 residues.

The chain carries TRBV27 and TRBJ1-2; 8 positions agree with TRBD1. The CDR3 covers 18 residues. Trimming removed 4 bases from V and 0 bases from J; junction bases left unmatched: 13. Germline CDR1 is MNHEY and CDR2 is SMNVEV (reference sequence). The CDR3: CASSSYRRDRRSNYGYTF. The DNA of the CDR3 is TGTGCCAGCAGTTCCTACCGCCGGGACAGGAGATCTAACTATGGCTACACCTTC.

The chain uses TRBV9 and TRBJ1-4; TRBD1 might be the D (5 bases). The ends were cut back, 3 bases at V and 6 bases at J, with 6 bases in the middle. Looked up from germline, CDR1 is SGDLS and CDR2 is YYNGEE. CDR3 length: 12 amino acids. In DNA, the CDR3 is TGTGCCAGCAGCGGGACATATGAAAAACTGTTTTTT. Its protein product is CASSGTYEKLFF.

This chain connects TRBV28 to TRBJ2-7; 7 positions agree with TRBD1. There are 14 residues in the CDR3. Germline-derived CDR1 and CDR2 are MDHEN and SYDVKM. The V gene end was trimmed by 2 bases and the J gene end by 2 bases; junction bases not matched to a gene: 3. The CDR3 DNA reads TGTGCCAGCAGTTTACTAGACAGGGCCTACGAGCAGTACTTC. Amino acids: CASSLLDRAYEQYF.

The chain employs TRBV28 and TRBJ1-1; D gene unclear. CDR1 is MDHEN, CDR2 SYDVKM, per germline. The CDR3 is 16 amino acids. The germline V and J ends were trimmed by 5 bases and 2 bases, with 18 bases remaining between them. This CDR3 is CASSLGPGVGNTEAFF. The CDR3, as DNA: TGTGCCAGCAGTCTCGGACCGGGAGTGGGTAACACTGAAGCTTTCTTT.

The rearrangement links TRBV5-1 to TRBJ1-2; 7 bases align to TRBD1. With 3 bases clipped from V and 0 bases from J, the junction kept 5 bases outside the gene matches. The V gene's germline CDR1 is SGHRS and CDR2 YFSETQ. The CDR3 is 15 residues long. The CDR3 DNA reads as TGCGCCAGCAGCTCGCCCGGGACAGCTAACTATGGCTACACCTTC. The encoded protein is CASSSPGTANYGYTF.

The V and J genes are TRBV10-3 and TRBJ2-7; weak D call: TRBD1 (7 bases). Per germline, CDR1 ENHRY and CDR2 SYGVKD. V lost 6 bases to trimming and J lost 4 bases, with 16 bases between them. This CDR3 has 14 residues. CDR3 amino acids: CAIRRDSRLYEQYF. The CDR3 DNA sequence: TGTGCCATCAGGCGGGACAGCCGACTTTACGAGCAGTACTTC.

This chain links TRBV9 with TRBJ2-2; 13 nucleotides line up with TRBD2. Germline assignment: CDR1 SGDLS and CDR2 YYNGEE. The CDR3 spans 17 residues. Trimming removed 4 bases from V and 6 bases from J; junction bases left unmatched: 9. The CDR3 nucleotides are TGTGCCAGCAGCCTTTCTAACGGACTAGCGGGGGCCGGGGAGCTGTTTTTT. Protein sequence: CASSLSNGLAGAGELFF.

A remark on this clone: This CDR3 is also generated by other DNA sequences in the sample. The chain is built from TRBV9 and TRBJ2-2; D is possibly TRBD1 (5 bases). This CDR3 region has 16 residues. Germline V gene data show CDR1 as SGDLS and CDR2 as YYNGEE. V was cut by 0 bases and J by 7 bases, with 16 bases left in between. This CDR3 is CASSVGEQAFGGELFF. In nucleotides, the CDR3 is TGTGCCAGCAGCGTAGGAGAACAGGCTTTTGGCGGGGAGCTGTTTTTT.

The chain joins TRBV7-2 to TRBJ1-5; tentative D call: TRBD1 (6 bases). The CDR3 extends over 16 amino acids. The V and J ends lost 4 bases and 7 bases respectively, with 20 bases between them. CDR1 and CDR2 (germline): SGHTA, FQGNSA. The CDR3 DNA follows: TGTGCCAGCAGCTACTCTCGAGCAGGGGAAAACCAGCCCCAGCATTTT. Protein product: CASSYSRAGENQPQHF. Looking up the rest from reference TRBV7-2 and TRBJ1-5 gives the full variable domain: GAGVSQSPSNKVTEKGKDVELRCDPISGHTALYWYRQSLGQGLEFLIYFQGNSAPDKSGLPSDRFSAERTGGSVSTLTIQRTQQEDSAVYLCASSYSRAGENQPQHFGDGTRLSIL.

The V gene is TRBV21-1, the J gene TRBJ2-5; TRBD2, the table's D call, was not compared with the DNA. TRBV21-1 represents a pseudogene. The CDR3 runs 19 residues. CDR3 sequence: CASRAPRLAGGRARLTQYF. The CDR3 coding sequence is TGTGCCAGCAGAGCGCCCCGACTAGCGGGGGGCCGGGCGCGGTTGACCCAGTACTTC.